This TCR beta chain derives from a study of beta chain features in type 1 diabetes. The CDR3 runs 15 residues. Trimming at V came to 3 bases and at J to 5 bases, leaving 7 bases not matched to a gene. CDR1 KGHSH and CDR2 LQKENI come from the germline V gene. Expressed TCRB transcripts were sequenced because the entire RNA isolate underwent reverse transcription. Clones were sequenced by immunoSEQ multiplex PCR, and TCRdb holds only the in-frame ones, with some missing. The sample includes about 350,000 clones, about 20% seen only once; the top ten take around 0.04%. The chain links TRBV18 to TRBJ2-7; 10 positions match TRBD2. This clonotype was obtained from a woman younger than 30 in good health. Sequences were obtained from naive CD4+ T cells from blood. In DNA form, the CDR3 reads TGTGCCAGCTCACCGCCCAGCGGGAGGGCCGACGAGCAGTACTTC. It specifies CASSPPSGRADEQYF.